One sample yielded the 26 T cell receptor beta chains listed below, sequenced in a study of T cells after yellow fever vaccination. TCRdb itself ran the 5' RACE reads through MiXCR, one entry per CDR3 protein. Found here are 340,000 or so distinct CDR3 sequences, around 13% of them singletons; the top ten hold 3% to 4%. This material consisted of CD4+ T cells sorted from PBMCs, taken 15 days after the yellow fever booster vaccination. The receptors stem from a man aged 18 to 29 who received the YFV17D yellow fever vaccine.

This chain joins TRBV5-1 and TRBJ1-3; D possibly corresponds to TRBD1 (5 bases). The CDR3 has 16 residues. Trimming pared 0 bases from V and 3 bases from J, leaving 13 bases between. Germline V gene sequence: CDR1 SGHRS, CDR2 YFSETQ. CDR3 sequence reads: CASSLVSGVGGNTIYF. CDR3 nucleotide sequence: TGCGCCAGCAGCTTGGTATCGGGGGTTGGTGGAAACACCATATATTTT. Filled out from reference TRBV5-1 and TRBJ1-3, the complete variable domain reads KAGVTQTPRYLIKTRGQQVTLSCSPISGHRSVSWYQQTPGQGLQFLFEYFSETQRNKGNFPGRFSGRQFSNSRSEMNVSTLELGDSALYLCASSLVSGVGGNTIYFGEGSWLTVV.

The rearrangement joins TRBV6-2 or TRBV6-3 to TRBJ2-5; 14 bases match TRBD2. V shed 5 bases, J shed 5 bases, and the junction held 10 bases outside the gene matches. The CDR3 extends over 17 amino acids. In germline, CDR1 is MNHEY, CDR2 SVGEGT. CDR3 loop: CASSPGLAGGRVETQYF. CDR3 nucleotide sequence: TGTGCCAGCAGTCCCGGACTAGCGGGGGGTCGGGTGGAGACCCAGTACTTC.

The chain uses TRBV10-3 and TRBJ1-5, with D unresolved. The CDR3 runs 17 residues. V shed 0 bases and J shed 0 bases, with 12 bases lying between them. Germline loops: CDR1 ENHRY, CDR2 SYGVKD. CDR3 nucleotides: TGTGCCATCAGTGAGTCGGGTAGAACTTATAGCAATCAGCCCCAGCATTTT. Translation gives CAISESGRTYSNQPQHF.

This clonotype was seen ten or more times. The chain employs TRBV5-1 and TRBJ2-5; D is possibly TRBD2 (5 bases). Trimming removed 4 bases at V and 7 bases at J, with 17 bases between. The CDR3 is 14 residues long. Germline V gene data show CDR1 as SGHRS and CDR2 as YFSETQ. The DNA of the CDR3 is TGCGCCAGCAGCATTGGGAAACTAGAGGGGACCCAGTACTTC. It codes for CASSIGKLEGTQYF. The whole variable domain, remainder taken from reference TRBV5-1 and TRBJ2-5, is KAGVTQTPRYLIKTRGQQVTLSCSPISGHRSVSWYQQTPGQGLQFLFEYFSETQRNKGNFPGRFSGRQFSNSRSEMNVSTLELGDSALYLCASSIGKLEGTQYFGPGTRLLVL.

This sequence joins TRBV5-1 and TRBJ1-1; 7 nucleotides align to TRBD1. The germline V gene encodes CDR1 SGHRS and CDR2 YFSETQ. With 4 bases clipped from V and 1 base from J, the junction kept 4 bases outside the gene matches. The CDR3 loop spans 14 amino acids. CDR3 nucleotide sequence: TGCGCCAGCAGCCGACAGGGTGAGAACACTGAAGCTTTCTTT. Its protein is CASSRQGENTEAFF.

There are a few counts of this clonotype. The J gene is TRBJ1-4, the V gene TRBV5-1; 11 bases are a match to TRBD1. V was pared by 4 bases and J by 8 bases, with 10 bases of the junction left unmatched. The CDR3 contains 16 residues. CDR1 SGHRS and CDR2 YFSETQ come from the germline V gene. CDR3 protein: CASSQTPGTGGEKLFF. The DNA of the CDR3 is TGCGCCAGCAGCCAAACTCCCGGGACAGGGGGGGAAAAACTGTTTTTT.

The CDR3 reads CASSPDRGNTIYF. The CDR3 DNA reads TGTGCCAGCAGTCCCGACCGTGGAAACACCATATATTTT. The gene calls are TRBV27 and TRBJ1-3; the D is unclear. The CDR3 length is 13 residues. Germline V gene sequence: CDR1 MNHEY, CDR2 SMNVEV (reference sequence). The V end lost 5 bases, the J end lost 3 bases, and 8 bases lay between the germline ends.

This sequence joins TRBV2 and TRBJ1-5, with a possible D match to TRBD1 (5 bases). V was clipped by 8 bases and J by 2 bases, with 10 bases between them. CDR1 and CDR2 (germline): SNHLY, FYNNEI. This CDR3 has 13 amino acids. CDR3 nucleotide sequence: TGTGCCAGCGGGACTGAGGGCAATCAGCCCCAGCATTTT. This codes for CASGTEGNQPQHF. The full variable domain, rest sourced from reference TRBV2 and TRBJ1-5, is EPEVTQTPSHQVTQMGQEVILRCVPISNHLYFYWYRQILGQKVEFLVSFYNNEISEKSEIFDDQFSVERPDGSNFTLKIRSTKLEDSAMYFCASGTEGNQPQHFGDGTRLSIL.

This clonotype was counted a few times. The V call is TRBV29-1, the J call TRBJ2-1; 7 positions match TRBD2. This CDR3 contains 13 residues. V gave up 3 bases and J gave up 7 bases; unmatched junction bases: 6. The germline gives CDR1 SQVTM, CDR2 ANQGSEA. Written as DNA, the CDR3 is TGCAGCGTTGACGGGGGGAGCCAAAATGAGCAGTTCTTC. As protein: CSVDGGSQNEQFF.

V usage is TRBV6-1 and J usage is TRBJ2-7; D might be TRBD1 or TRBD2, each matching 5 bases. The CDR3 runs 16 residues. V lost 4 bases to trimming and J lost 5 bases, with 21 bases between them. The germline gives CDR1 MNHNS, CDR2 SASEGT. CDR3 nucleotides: TGTGCCAGCAGTGTAACCCCGGGACGGCTCATCCACGAGCAGTACGTC. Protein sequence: CASSVTPGRLIHEQYV.

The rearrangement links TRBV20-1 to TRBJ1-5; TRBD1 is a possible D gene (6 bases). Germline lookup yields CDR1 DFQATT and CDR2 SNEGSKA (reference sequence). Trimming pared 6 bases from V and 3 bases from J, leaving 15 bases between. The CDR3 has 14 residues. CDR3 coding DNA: TGCAGTGCCGGTGACAGGTCTCCCAATCAGCCCCAGCATTTT. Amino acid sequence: CSAGDRSPNQPQHF.

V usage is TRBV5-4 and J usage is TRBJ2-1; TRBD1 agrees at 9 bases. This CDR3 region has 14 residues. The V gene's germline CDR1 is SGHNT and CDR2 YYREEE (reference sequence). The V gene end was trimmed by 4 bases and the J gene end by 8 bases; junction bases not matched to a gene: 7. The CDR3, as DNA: TGTGCCAGCAGCCCGGACAGGGGTAGGGATGAGCAGTTCTTC. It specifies CASSPDRGRDEQFF.

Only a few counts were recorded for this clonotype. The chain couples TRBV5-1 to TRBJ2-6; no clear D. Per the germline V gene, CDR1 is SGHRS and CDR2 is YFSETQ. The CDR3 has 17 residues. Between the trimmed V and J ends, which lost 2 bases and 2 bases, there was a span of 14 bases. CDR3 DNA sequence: TGCGCCAGCAGCTTCCGGTCTCGGAACGCTGGGGCCAACGTCCTGACTTTC. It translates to CASSFRSRNAGANVLTF.

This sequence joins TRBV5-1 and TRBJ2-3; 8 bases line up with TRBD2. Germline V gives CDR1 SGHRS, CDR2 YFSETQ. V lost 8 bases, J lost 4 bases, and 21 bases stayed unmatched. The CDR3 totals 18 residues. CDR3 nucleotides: TGCGCCAGGCTAGTAGCGGGGAATGGGACAAACGCTGCAGATACGCAGTATTTT. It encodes CARLVAGNGTNAADTQYF.

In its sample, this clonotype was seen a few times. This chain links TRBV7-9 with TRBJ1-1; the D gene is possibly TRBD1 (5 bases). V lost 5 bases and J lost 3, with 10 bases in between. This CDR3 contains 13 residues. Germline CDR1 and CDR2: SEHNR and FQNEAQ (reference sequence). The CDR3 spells CASSPQAYTEAFF. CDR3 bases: TGTGCCAGCAGCCCACAGGCCTACACTGAAGCTTTCTTT.

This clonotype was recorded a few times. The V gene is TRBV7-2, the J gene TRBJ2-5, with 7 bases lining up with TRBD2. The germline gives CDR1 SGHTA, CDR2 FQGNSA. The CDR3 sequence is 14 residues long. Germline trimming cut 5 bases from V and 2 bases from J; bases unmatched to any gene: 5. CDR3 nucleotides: TGTGCCAGCAGCATCGGACTAGTTCAAGAGACCCAGTACTTC. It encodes CASSIGLVQETQYF.

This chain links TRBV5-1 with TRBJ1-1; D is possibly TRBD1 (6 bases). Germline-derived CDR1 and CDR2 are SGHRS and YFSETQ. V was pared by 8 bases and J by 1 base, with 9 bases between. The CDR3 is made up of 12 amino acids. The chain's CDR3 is CASKTGNTEAFF. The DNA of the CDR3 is TGCGCCAGTAAGACAGGGAACACTGAAGCTTTCTTT. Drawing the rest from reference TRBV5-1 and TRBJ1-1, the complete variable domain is KAGVTQTPRYLIKTRGQQVTLSCSPISGHRSVSWYQQTPGQGLQFLFEYFSETQRNKGNFPGRFSGRQFSNSRSEMNVSTLELGDSALYLCASKTGNTEAFFGQGTRLTVV.

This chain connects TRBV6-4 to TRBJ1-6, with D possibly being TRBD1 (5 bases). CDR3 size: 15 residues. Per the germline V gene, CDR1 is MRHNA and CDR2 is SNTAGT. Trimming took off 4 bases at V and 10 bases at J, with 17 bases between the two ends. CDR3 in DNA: TGTGCCAGCAGTGCCTCTTCGGGGGGTCGATCACCCCTCCACTTT. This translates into CASSASSGGRSPLHF.

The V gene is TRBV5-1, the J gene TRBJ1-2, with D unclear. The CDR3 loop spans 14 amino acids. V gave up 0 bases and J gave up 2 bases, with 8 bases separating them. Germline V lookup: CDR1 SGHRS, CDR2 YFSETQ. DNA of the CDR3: TGCGCCAGCAGCTTGGGAAGTCAGAACTATGGCTACACCTTC. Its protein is CASSLGSQNYGYTF.

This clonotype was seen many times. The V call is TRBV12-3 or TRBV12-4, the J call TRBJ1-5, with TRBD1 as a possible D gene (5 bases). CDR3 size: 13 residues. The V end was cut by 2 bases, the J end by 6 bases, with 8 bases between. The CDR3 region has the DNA TGTGCCAGCAGTTTAACGGGACGTCAGCCCCAGCATTTT. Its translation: CASSLTGRQPQHF.

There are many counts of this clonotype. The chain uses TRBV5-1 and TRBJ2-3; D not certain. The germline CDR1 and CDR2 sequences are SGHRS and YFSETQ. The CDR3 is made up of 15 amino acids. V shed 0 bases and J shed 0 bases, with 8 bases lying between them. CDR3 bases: TGCGCCAGCAGCTTGGCCGGTGCTAGCACAGATACGCAGTATTTT. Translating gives CASSLAGASTDTQYF.

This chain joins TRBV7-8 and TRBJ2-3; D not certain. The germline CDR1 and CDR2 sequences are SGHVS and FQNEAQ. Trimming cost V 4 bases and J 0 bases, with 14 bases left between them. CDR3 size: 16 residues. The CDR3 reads CASSYQNQPSTDTQYF. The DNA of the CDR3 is TGTGCCAGCAGCTACCAGAACCAGCCAAGCACAGATACGCAGTATTTT.

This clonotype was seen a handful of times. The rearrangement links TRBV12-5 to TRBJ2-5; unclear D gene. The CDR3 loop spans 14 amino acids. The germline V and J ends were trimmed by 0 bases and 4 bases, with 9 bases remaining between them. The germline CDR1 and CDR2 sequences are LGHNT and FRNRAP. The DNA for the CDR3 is TGTGCTAGTGGTTTGGTACCAATCGGAGAGACCCAGTACTTC. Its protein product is CASGLVPIGETQYF.

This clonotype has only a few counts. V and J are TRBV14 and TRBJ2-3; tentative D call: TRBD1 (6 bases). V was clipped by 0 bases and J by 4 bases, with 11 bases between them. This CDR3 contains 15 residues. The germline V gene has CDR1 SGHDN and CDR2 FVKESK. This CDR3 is CASSQDRGGADTQYF. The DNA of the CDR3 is TGTGCCAGCAGCCAAGACAGGGGTGGAGCAGATACGCAGTATTTT.

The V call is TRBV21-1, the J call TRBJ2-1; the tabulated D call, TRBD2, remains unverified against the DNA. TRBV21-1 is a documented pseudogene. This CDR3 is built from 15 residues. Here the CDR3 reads CASRRRRDPYNEQFF. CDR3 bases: TGTGCCAGCAGGCGAAGGAGGGATCCCTACAATGAGCAGTTCTTC.

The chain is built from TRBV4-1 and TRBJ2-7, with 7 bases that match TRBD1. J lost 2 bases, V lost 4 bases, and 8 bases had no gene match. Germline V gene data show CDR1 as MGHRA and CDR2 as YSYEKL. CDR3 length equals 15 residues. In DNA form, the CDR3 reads TGCGCCAGCAGCCCACTGGAGCAGGGGGCCTACGAGCAGTACTTC. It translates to CASSPLEQGAYEQYF.